This TCR beta chain comes out of a study of siplizumab effects on memory and regulatory T cells. Whole-study results and caveats: The alloresponse seemed to draw substantially on naive T cells, which appeared more diverse than memory cells. Whether the proliferating Tregs (from siplizumab cultures) were suppressive was not confirmed. Assignment of a naive or memory phenotype failed for roughly 80-95% of the proliferating CD4+ or CD8+ clones.

Germline V gene sequence: CDR1 MNHNY, CDR2 SVGAGI (reference sequence). V was cut by 5 bases and J by 4 bases, with 9 bases left in between. The CDR3 runs 13 residues. Note on this clone: What it binds is not known.

Sequencing used immunoSEQ multiplex PCR; TCRdb keeps in-frame clones, though not all of them. The sample has some 7,700 clones, approximately 70% seen once; the top ten hold roughly 69%. The receptor was derived from a human donor in good health. The material sequenced was effector memory CD8+ T cells sorted from blood. Subset noted: unstimulated CD8+ effector memory T cells. J is TRBJ2-1 and V is TRBV6-6; no clear D. The CDR3 region has the DNA TGTGCCAGCAGTCACGACAAGTACAATGAGCAGTTCTTC. As protein: CASSHDKYNEQFF.